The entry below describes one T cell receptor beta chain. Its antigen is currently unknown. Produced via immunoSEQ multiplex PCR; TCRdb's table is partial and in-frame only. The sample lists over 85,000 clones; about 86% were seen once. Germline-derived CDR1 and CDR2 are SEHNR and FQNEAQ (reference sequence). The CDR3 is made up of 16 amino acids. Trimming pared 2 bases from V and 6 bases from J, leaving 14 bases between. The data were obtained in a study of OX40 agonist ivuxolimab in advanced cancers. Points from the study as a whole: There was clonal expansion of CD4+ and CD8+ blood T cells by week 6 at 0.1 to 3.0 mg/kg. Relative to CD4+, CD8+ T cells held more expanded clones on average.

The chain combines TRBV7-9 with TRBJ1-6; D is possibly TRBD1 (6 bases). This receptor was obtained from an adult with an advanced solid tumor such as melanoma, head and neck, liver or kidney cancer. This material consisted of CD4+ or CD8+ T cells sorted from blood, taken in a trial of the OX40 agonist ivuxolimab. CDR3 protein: CASSLSSGAGNSPLHF. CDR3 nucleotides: TGTGCCAGCAGCTTATCCTCGGGGGCAGGTAATTCACCCCTCCACTTT.